The present TCR beta chain was sequenced within a study of post-analysis software for immune sequencing data. Points from the study as a whole: Clustering by F measure revealed strong co-clustering among samples prepared together in one batch. TRBV5-6, TRBV5-1 and TRBV20-1 belonged to a set of roughly 5 TRBV segments that were more frequent in patients than controls.

This CDR3 has 14 amino acids. CDR1 and CDR2 (germline): ENHRY, SYGVKD. TCR beta cDNA libraries had unique molecular identifiers. TCRdb called the PCR reads again in MiXCR, with one record for every CDR3 protein. This sample has about 200,000 distinct CDR3 sequences, with roughly 28% found just once. Concerning this clonotype itself: Its target is unknown. A read error is possible here, since a much larger clone lies one base away.

The chain has TRBV10-3 and TRBJ2-5, with D tentatively TRBD2 (6 bases). Sequenced sample: blood. This receptor was identified in a girl younger than 18 with multiple sclerosis. CDR3 sequence (DNA): TGTGCCATCAGGGAGTCGGGGGATTGGCGGACCCAGTACTTC. Translating gives CAIRESGDWRTQYF.